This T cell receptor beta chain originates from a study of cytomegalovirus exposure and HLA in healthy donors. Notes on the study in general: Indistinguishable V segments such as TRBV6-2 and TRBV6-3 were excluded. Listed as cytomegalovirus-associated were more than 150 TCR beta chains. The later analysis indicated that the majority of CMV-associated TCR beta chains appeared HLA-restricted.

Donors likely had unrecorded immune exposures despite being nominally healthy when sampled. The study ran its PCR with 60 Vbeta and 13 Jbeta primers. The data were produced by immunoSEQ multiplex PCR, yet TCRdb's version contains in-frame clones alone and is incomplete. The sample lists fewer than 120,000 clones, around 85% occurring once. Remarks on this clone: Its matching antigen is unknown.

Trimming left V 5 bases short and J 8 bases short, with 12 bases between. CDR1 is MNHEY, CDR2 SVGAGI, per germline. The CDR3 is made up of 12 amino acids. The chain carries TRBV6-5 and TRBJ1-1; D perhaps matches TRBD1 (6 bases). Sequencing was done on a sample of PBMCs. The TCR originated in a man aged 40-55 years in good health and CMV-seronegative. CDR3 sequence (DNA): TGTGCCAGCAGTGCATGGACAGCAGAAGCTTTCTTT. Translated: CASSAWTAEAFF.